Shown below are 24 T cell receptor beta chains from a single sample sequenced in a study of cytomegalovirus exposure and HLA in healthy donors. PCR primers comprised 60 Vbeta and 13 Jbeta primers. The table came from immunoSEQ multiplex PCR; TCRdb's copy has only in-frame clones and leaves some out. Of 200,000 or so clones detected, roughly 80% appear once; the ten largest clones hold 6.5%. The material sequenced was PBMCs. Every receptor here comes from a woman in her 50s in good health and CMV-seropositive.

This clone occurred a few times. The chain uses TRBV5-1 and TRBJ2-5, with TRBD2 matching 9 bases. The end of the DNA aligns better with TRBJ2-7, so the J call may be wrong. This CDR3 contains 14 residues. Per germline, CDR1 SGHRS and CDR2 YFSETQ. The CDR3 region is CASSPGTSTYEQYF. In DNA, the CDR3 is TGCGCCAGCAGCCCCGGGACTAGCACCTACGAGCAGTACTTC.

V usage is TRBV18 and J usage is TRBJ2-7, with TRBD1 matching 8 bases. Germline V gene data show CDR1 as KGHSH and CDR2 as LQKENI. This CDR3 contains 14 residues. Trimming cost V 6 bases and J 1 base; bases outside gene matches: 5. The CDR3 nucleotides read TGTGCCAGCTCCCATAGACAGGGGTCCTACGAGCAGTACTTC. Its translation: CASSHRQGSYEQYF.

V gene TRBV18 combines with J gene TRBJ2-7, with TRBD2 matching 13 bases. Trimming cost V 2 bases and J 6 bases; bases outside gene matches: 10. The length of the CDR3 is 17 residues. The germline V gene encodes CDR1 KGHSH and CDR2 LQKENI. CDR3 in amino acids: CASSPKELAGGQFEQYF. The CDR3 region has the DNA TGTGCCAGCTCACCAAAGGAACTAGCGGGGGGGCAGTTCGAGCAGTACTTC.

On this clone itself: Its ends do not fully match the called genes, so a read error is possible. This chain connects TRBV7-9 to TRBJ2-3, with TRBD1 matching over 8 bases. CDR1 is SEHNR and CDR2 is FQNEAQ in the germline V gene (reference sequence). This CDR3 contains 16 residues. As DNA, the CDR3 is TGTTCCAGCAGCCTTCGACAGGGGAGTGGTACAGATACGCAGTATTTT. This encodes CSSSLRQGSGTDTQYF.

The V and J genes are TRBV6-5 and TRBJ1-1; a weak D match, TRBD1 (6 bases). The CDR3 contains 15 residues. The germline V and J ends were trimmed by 10 bases and 2 bases, with 20 bases remaining between them. Per the germline V gene, CDR1 is MNHEY and CDR2 is SVGAGI. CDR3 sequence reads: CATHPVDRKNTEAFF. CDR3 nucleotide sequence: TGTGCCACCCACCCAGTAGACAGGAAAAACACTGAAGCTTTCTTT.

This chain uses TRBV5-1 with TRBJ2-7, with a weak D call TRBD1 (5 bases). CDR1 is SGHRS, CDR2 YFSETQ, per germline. Trimming pared 1 base from V and 0 bases from J, leaving 11 bases between. The CDR3 spans 15 residues. The CDR3 DNA reads as TGCGCCAGCAGCTTGAGGGGCCTCAGCTCCTACGAGCAGTACTTC. Encoded protein: CASSLRGLSSYEQYF.

The chain combines TRBV10-3 with TRBJ2-2, with 7 positions matching TRBD2. Germline V gene data show CDR1 as ENHRY and CDR2 as SYGVKD. The CDR3 covers 15 residues. V trimming: 4 bases; J trimming: 5 bases; junction bases outside the gene matches: 7. DNA of the CDR3: TGTGCCATCAGTGTCGCCGGGACTACTACCGGGGAGCTGTTTTTT. Residues: CAISVAGTTTGELFF.

V and J are TRBV19 and TRBJ1-2, with 8 positions matching TRBD1. The V and J ends lost 2 bases and 3 bases, in that order; junction bases with no gene match: 5. The CDR3 sequence is 15 residues long. Germline values: CDR1 LNHDA, CDR2 SQIVND (reference sequence). The CDR3 sequence is CASSILDRADYGYTF. The CDR3 region has the DNA TGTGCCAGTAGTATACTGGACAGGGCTGACTATGGCTACACCTTC.

Only a few counts were recorded for this clone. The same CDR3 is also encoded by other DNA sequences in this sample. The chain links TRBV27 to TRBJ2-7; 11 bases are shared with TRBD2. CDR3 length: 14 residues. The V gene end was trimmed by 2 bases and the J gene end by 5 bases; junction bases not matched to a gene: 2. Germline assignment: CDR1 MNHEY and CDR2 SMNVEV (reference sequence). CDR3: CASSLLAGGNEQYF. CDR3 nucleotides: TGTGCCAGCAGTTTACTAGCGGGAGGAAACGAGCAGTACTTC.

J is TRBJ2-5 and V is TRBV18; 10 bases match TRBD1. The end of the DNA is better explained by TRBJ2-7, so the J call may be wrong. The V gene's germline CDR1 is KGHSH and CDR2 LQKENI. The CDR3 runs to 15 residues. The CDR3 bases are TGTGCCAGCTCACCACCGGGACAGGGGAACTACGAGCAGTACTTC. This codes for CASSPPGQGNYEQYF.

The CDR3 nucleotides are TGTGCCAGTAGTAGCGGGACGTTGGGTGAAAAACTGTTTTTT. Translating it yields CASSSGTLGEKLFF. The chain joins TRBV19 to TRBJ1-4, with D possibly TRBD1 on 5 matching bases. V lost 4 bases and J lost 7, with 13 bases in between. Looked up from germline, CDR1 is LNHDA and CDR2 is SQIVND (reference sequence). The CDR3 spans 14 residues.

The rearrangement links TRBV5-5 to TRBJ2-7; the D is unclear. The CDR3 extends over 16 amino acids. Trimming shortened V by 2 bases and J by 4 bases, and 19 bases separated the two germline ends. Germline V gives CDR1 SGHKS, CDR2 YYEKEE (reference sequence). Written as DNA, the CDR3 is TGTGCCAGCAGCTTAACCCCGGGTCCTGGGTCATACGAGCAGTACTTC. Translated, it gives CASSLTPGPGSYEQYF. Together with reference TRBV5-5 and TRBJ2-7, the CDR3 gives the full variable domain: DAGVTQSPTHLIKTRGQQVTLRCSPISGHKSVSWYQQVLGQGPQFIFQYYEKEERGRGNFPDRFSARQFPNYSSELNVNALLLGDSALYLCASSLTPGPGSYEQYFGPGTRLTVT.

The chain links TRBV10-3 to TRBJ2-7; D perhaps matches TRBD1 (6 bases). Looked up from germline, CDR1 is ENHRY and CDR2 is SYGVKD. V was pared by 7 bases and J by 0 bases, with 10 bases between. There are 13 residues in the CDR3. The CDR3 DNA sequence: TGTGCCATCAAGGAGACAGGCTCCTACGAGCAGTACTTC. This gives the protein CAIKETGSYEQYF.

This clone turned up a few times. This rearrangement joins TRBV15 to TRBJ1-4; 9 bases match TRBD1. V lost 1 base to trimming and J lost 6 bases; unmatched junction nucleotides: 3. The CDR3 loop spans 15 amino acids. Germline CDR1 LNHNV, CDR2 YYDKDF (reference sequence). CDR3 coding DNA: TGTGCCACCAGCAGAGCGGGACAGGGACATGAAAAACTGTTTTTT. Its translation: CATSRAGQGHEKLFF.

This sequence joins TRBV19 and TRBJ1-6; D gene uncertain. Trimming cost V 3 bases and J 6 bases, with 9 bases left between them. CDR1 is LNHDA, CDR2 SQIVND, per germline (reference sequence). The CDR3 has 14 amino acids. The CDR3 DNA reads as TGTGCCAGTAGTATCGGGGTTGGTAATTCACCCCTCCACTTT. Amino acid sequence: CASSIGVGNSPLHF. The whole variable domain, filled in from reference TRBV19 and TRBJ1-6, reads DGGITQSPKYLFRKEGQNVTLSCEQNLNHDAMYWYRQDPGQGLRLIYYSQIVNDFQKGDIAEGYSVSREKKESFPLTVTSAQKNPTAFYLCASSIGVGNSPLHFGNGTRLTVT.

This clone came up once. Its ends do not fully match the called genes, so a read error is possible. J is TRBJ2-7 and V is TRBV11-2, with 13 bases fitting TRBD2. CDR3 length equals 14 residues. Germline V lookup: CDR1 SGHAT, CDR2 FQNNGV. The CDR3 here is CASSTSGGAYEQYF. CDR3 nucleotide sequence: TGTGCGAGCAGTACTAGCGGGGGGGCCTACGAGCAGTACTTC.

The chain combines TRBV10-1 with TRBJ2-7; 15 bases fit TRBD2. V lost 3 bases, J lost 4 bases, and 4 bases stayed unmatched. In germline, CDR1 is WNHNN, CDR2 SYGVQD (reference sequence). The CDR3 is made up of 16 amino acids. CDR3 sequence reads: CASSDLGTSGRYEQYF. The DNA of the CDR3 is TGCGCCAGCAGTGACCTCGGGACTAGCGGGAGGTACGAGCAGTACTTC.

In the case of this clone: Compared with germline, one end of the junction differs, possibly owing to a read error. The V gene is TRBV7-9, the J gene TRBJ1-5; a weak D match, TRBD1 (5 bases). Germline CDR1 is SEHNR and CDR2 is FQNEAQ (reference sequence). The CDR3 runs 16 residues. The CDR3 spells CSSSLKKGLDNQPQHF. In nucleotides, the CDR3 is TGTTCCAGCAGCTTAAAAAAGGGGCTTGACAATCAGCCCCAGCATTTT.

The chain recombines TRBV9 with TRBJ2-3, with D perhaps matching TRBD2 (5 bases). CDR1 is SGDLS and CDR2 is YYNGEE in the germline V gene. V was pared by 4 bases and J by 6 bases, with 15 bases between. The CDR3 is made up of 14 amino acids. The CDR3 loop reads CASSPQGLLDTQYF. DNA for the CDR3: TGTGCCAGCAGCCCTCAAGGACTGTTGGATACGCAGTATTTT.

This clone was recorded once. The chain is built from TRBV4-1 and TRBJ2-3, with 11 nucleotides matching TRBD2. The CDR3 length is 17 residues. The trim removed 0 bases at V and 3 bases at J, leaving 5 bases unmatched. CDR1 is MGHRA and CDR2 is YSYEKL in the germline V gene. CDR3 loop: CASSQDLSGGATDTQYF. In nucleotides, the CDR3 is TGCGCCAGCAGCCAAGATCTTAGCGGGGGGGCAACAGATACGCAGTATTTT.

V gene TRBV2 combines with J gene TRBJ2-1; the match to TRBD2 covers 7 bases. This CDR3 region has 17 residues. Germline values: CDR1 SNHLY, CDR2 FYNNEI. J was trimmed by 4 bases and V by 6 bases; bases with no gene match: 15. CDR3 in amino acids: CASRPQPERELYNEQFF. CDR3 sequence (DNA): TGTGCCAGCAGACCACAACCAGAGCGGGAATTATACAATGAGCAGTTCTTC.

The genes are TRBV5-1 and TRBJ2-5, with 7 bases matching TRBD1. The CDR3 contains 15 residues. The germline V gene encodes CDR1 SGHRS and CDR2 YFSETQ. J gave up 0 bases and V 3 bases, and 5 bases lay outside the gene matches. The CDR3 reads CASSSPTGYQETQYF. The CDR3 DNA sequence: TGCGCCAGCAGCTCACCGACAGGGTACCAAGAGACCCAGTACTTC.

The chain couples TRBV30 to TRBJ2-1; TRBD2 might be the D (5 bases). The CDR3 is 14 residues long. Germline V CDR1 and CDR2: GTSNPN, SVGIG (reference sequence). The CDR3 bases are TGTGCTCTGGGATCGTGGGAGTTCGACAATGAGCAGTTCTTC. It is translated as CALGSWEFDNEQFF. Full variable domain (missing parts from reference TRBV30 and TRBJ2-1): SQTIHQWPATLVQPVGSPLSLECTVEGTSNPNLYWYRQAAGRGLQLLFYSVGIGQISSEVPQNLSASRPQDRQFILSSKKLLLSDSGFYLCALGSWEFDNEQFFGPGTRLTVL.

The chain joins TRBV21-1 to TRBJ2-1; the D segment call TRBD1 is taken from the table without a DNA check. TRBV21-1 is noted as a pseudogene. This CDR3 contains 19 residues. CDR3 sequence: CASSKIPPRTGDSYNEQFF. As DNA, the CDR3 is TGTGCCAGCAGCAAAATACCTCCTAGGACAGGGGACTCCTACAATGAGCAGTTCTTC.